This T cell receptor (beta chain) was captured in a study of blood T cell repertoires in COVID-19. Study overall: Sites across the United States, Italy and Spain contributed samples from acute and convalescent COVID-19.

V was pared by 5 bases and J by 5 bases, with 18 bases between. The CDR3 runs to 15 residues. Germline V lookup: CDR1 MNHEY, CDR2 SVGAGI. Only one count was recorded for this clone. Shortly before study entry, within 2 weeks, exposed participants had met a COVID-19 case. Generated by immunoSEQ multiplex PCR, the TCRdb table keeps only in-frame clones and is missing some. In the table there are fewer than 250,000 clones, around four fifths of which are singletons. V gene TRBV6-5 combines with J gene TRBJ2-5; unclear D gene. The clonotype comes from a woman aged 45-65 years who had been exposed to COVID-19. Source material: PBMCs or T cells enriched from blood (not recorded which). The chain's CDR3 is CASSPAPVRWETQYF. CDR3 DNA: TGTGCCAGCAGTCCCGCCCCGGTGAGGTGGGAGACCCAGTACTTC.